This T cell receptor beta chain was sequenced for a study of cytomegalovirus exposure and HLA in healthy donors. For the study at large: Around 78 million unique TCRs, all from HLA-typed donors, were included in an early release of the data. Caucasian-associated ancestry cluster membership applied to approximately 84% of a few hundred genotyped donors.

General study findings and limits: Later, an analysis showed that TCR beta chains associated with HLA were more clonally expanded than others that were equally common.

On this clone: Its antigen is unidentified.

With 4 bases clipped from V and 10 bases from J, the junction kept 9 bases outside the gene matches. This CDR3 comprises 13 residues. Germline V gene lookup returns CDR1 MNHEY and CDR2 SMNVEV (reference sequence). The PCR contained 60 Vbeta and 13 Jbeta primers. Produced via immunoSEQ multiplex PCR; TCRdb's table is partial and in-frame only. The table records about 130,000 clones, less than 85% of them present only once. The gene calls are TRBV27 and TRBJ1-1; 7 nucleotides line up with TRBD1. The material sequenced was PBMCs. The TCR originated in a young man in good health and CMV-seropositive. CDR3 bases: TGTGCCAGCAGTTCCTTACGACAGGGTTCAGCTTTCTTT. Amino acid sequence: CASSSLRQGSAFF.